The 23 T cell receptor beta chains given below trace back to one sample, sequenced in a study of T cells in Graves' hyperthyroidism and ophthalmopathy. RNA transcripts gave rise to amplified TCR beta CDR3 regions. First-round RT-PCR of the TCR CDR3 relied on the HTBI primer set. Using its own MiXCR run on the multiplex PCR reads, TCRdb lists one record per CDR3 protein. The data show about 98,000 distinct CDR3 sequences, roughly 40% seen once. The sequenced sample was peripheral blood or thyroid tissue (not recorded which). Receptors originate from a woman in her twenties or thirties with Graves' hyperthyroidism.

This sequence joins TRBV7-3 and TRBJ2-5; TRBD1 agrees at 8 bases. The junction had 8 bases not matched to a gene; V was cut back by 5 bases and J by 3 bases. The length of the CDR3 is 15 residues. Germline V gene data show CDR1 as SGHTA and CDR2 as FQGTGA. CDR3 in DNA: TGTGCCAGCAGCCTCGACAGGGGTACTGAAGAGACCCAGTACTTC. Amino acids: CASSLDRGTEETQYF.

This chain joins TRBV7-8 and TRBJ2-3; 10 nucleotides match TRBD2. The CDR3 extends over 16 amino acids. The V gene end was trimmed by 1 base and the J gene end by 6 bases; junction bases not matched to a gene: 7. The V gene's germline CDR1 is SGHVS and CDR2 FQNEAQ. CDR3 in amino acids: CASSLGLSSGSDTQYF. The CDR3 region has the DNA TGTGCCAGCAGCTTAGGATTGTCTAGCGGGAGTGATACGCAGTATTTT. The whole variable domain, filled in from reference TRBV7-8 and TRBJ2-3, reads GAGVSQSPRYKVAKRGQDVALRCDPISGHVSLFWYQQALGQGPEFLTYFQNEAQLDKSGLPSDRFFAERPEGSVSTLKIQRTQQEDSAVYLCASSLGLSSGSDTQYFGPGTRLTVL.

V gene TRBV7-8 combines with J gene TRBJ2-7; maybe TRBD2 (7 bases). The CDR3 has 16 amino acids. Per germline, CDR1 SGHVS and CDR2 FQNEAQ. Trimming removed 1 base from V and 3 bases from J, with 16 bases in between. The CDR3 DNA reads TGTGCCAGCAGCTTAGGCGGGGGCGGGAGTCTCTACGAGCAGTACTTC. It yields the protein CASSLGGGGSLYEQYF.

Regarding this clonotype: At one end the junction does not follow the germline gene, possibly because of a read error. The chain combines TRBV19 with TRBJ1-5, with D tentatively TRBD1 (6 bases). This CDR3 is built from 16 residues. Germline values: CDR1 LNHDA, CDR2 SQIVND (reference sequence). The CDR3 region is CASHKTGGFLGQPQHF. The CDR3 DNA follows: TGCGCCAGTCACAAGACAGGAGGGTTCCTGGGTCAGCCCCAGCATTTT.

This clonotype was seen repeatedly, ten times or more. The chain has TRBV5-4 and TRBJ2-5; 11 bases fit TRBD2. Germline-derived CDR1 and CDR2 are SGHNT and YYREEE (reference sequence). The CDR3 consists of 18 residues. V was pared by 0 bases and J by 5 bases, with 12 bases of the junction left unmatched. CDR3 protein: CASSLGSLAGGRGETQYF. CDR3 coding DNA: TGTGCCAGCAGCTTGGGTTCTCTAGCGGGAGGACGGGGGGAGACCCAGTACTTC.

The V and J genes are TRBV15 and TRBJ2-7; 8 bases agree with TRBD2. V lost 1 base to trimming and J lost 5 bases; unmatched junction nucleotides: 10. The CDR3 loop spans 16 amino acids. The germline gives CDR1 LNHNV, CDR2 YYDKDF (reference sequence). The CDR3 DNA reads as TGTGCCACCAGCAGAGGGGGCAGCGGGAGCCCCAACGAGCAGTACTTC. Translating gives CATSRGGSGSPNEQYF.

In this sample, this clonotype turned up once. The CDR3 does not end in the conserved phenylalanine or tryptophan, so this is likely a read error. The chain has TRBV12-3 or TRBV12-4 and TRBJ2-5; 12 positions agree with TRBD2. With V trimmed by 6 bases and J by 1 base, 3 bases remained unmatched. CDR3 length: 15 amino acids. In DNA, the CDR3 is TGTGCCAGCAGCTCGGGACTAGCGGGCCAAGAGACCCAGTACTCC. Protein sequence: CASSSGLAGQETQYS.

This clonotype has only a few counts. This rearrangement joins TRBV6-6 to TRBJ2-7; D gene unclear. Germline V gene lookup returns CDR1 MNHNY and CDR2 SVGAGI (reference sequence). With 6 bases removed from V and 2 bases from J, the gap between germline ends came to 14 bases. CDR3 length: 14 residues. The CDR3 sequence: CASSRPDNPYEQYF. CDR3 coding DNA: TGTGCCAGCAGCCGTCCAGACAACCCCTACGAGCAGTACTTC.

The gene calls are TRBV7-2 and TRBJ2-5; the D gene is possibly TRBD1 (6 bases). This CDR3 is 13 amino acids long. Per the germline V gene, CDR1 is SGHTA and CDR2 is FQGNSA. V was trimmed by 6 bases and J by 7 bases, leaving 15 bases between them. The CDR3 coding sequence is TGTGCCAGCAGAGACGGCAGGGGCGGGACCCAGTACTTC. It is translated as CASRDGRGGTQYF.

In its sample, this clonotype was seen many times. V usage is TRBV6-6 and J usage is TRBJ2-5; D remains ambiguous. The ends were cut back, 8 bases at V and 10 bases at J, with 14 bases in the middle. The CDR3 has 11 amino acids. The germline gives CDR1 MNHNY, CDR2 SVGAGI (reference sequence). The CDR3 nucleotides are TGTGCCAGCGTACGTGATGGCGGCCAGTACTTC. It encodes CASVRDGGQYF.

The table lists this clonotype with many counts. The V and J genes are TRBV5-1 and TRBJ2-7; D may be TRBD2 (5 bases). CDR1 and CDR2 (germline): SGHRS, YFSETQ. The CDR3 runs 14 residues. Trimming removed 0 bases from V and 4 bases from J, with 11 bases in between. CDR3: CASSLAGMGYEQYF. In nucleotides, the CDR3 is TGCGCCAGCAGCTTGGCGGGGATGGGTTACGAGCAGTACTTC.

This clonotype occurred many times. Given a much more abundant clone one base away, this may be a read error. This CDR3 is missing its conserved last phenylalanine or tryptophan, likely due to a read error. The chain links TRBV2 to TRBJ1-1, with D possibly being TRBD1 (6 bases). The CDR3 is made up of 12 amino acids. V was pared by 1 base and J by 6 bases, with 6 bases between. CDR1 is SNHLY, CDR2 FYNNEI, per germline. In nucleotides, the CDR3 is TGTGCCAGCAGTGAAGGGACAGCTGAAGCTTTCTCT. Amino acids: CASSEGTAEAFS.

The chain couples TRBV20-1 to TRBJ1-1; D ambiguous. The CDR3 is made up of 11 amino acids. V dropped 5 bases and J dropped 1 base, with 5 bases sitting between them. Germline CDR1 and CDR2: DFQATT and SNEGSKA (reference sequence). CDR3 sequence reads: CSAGANTEAFF. CDR3 DNA: TGCAGTGCTGGAGCGAACACTGAAGCTTTCTTT.

V usage is TRBV10-2 and J usage is TRBJ2-4; 8 nucleotides match TRBD2. CDR3 length equals 14 residues. Per the germline V gene, CDR1 is WSHSY and CDR2 is SAAADI. J gave up 7 bases and V 7 bases, and 9 bases lay outside the gene matches. The CDR3 is CASMASGHGNIQYF. The CDR3 DNA reads TGCGCCAGCATGGCTAGCGGGCATGGGAACATTCAGTACTTC.

Concerning this clonotype: At one boundary the junction diverges from the germline segment, which might be a read error. The chain combines TRBV7-8 with TRBJ1-5, with 9 bases lining up with TRBD1. The CDR3 has 14 amino acids. CDR1 and CDR2 (germline): SGHVS, FQNEAQ. CDR3 protein: CASSPGQGNQPRHF. In DNA, the CDR3 is TGTGCCAGCAGCCCAGGACAGGGGAATCAGCCCCGGCATTTC.

CDR3 region: CASSDGDRGDQPQHF. DNA for the CDR3: TGTGCCAGCAGTGACGGGGACAGGGGAGATCAGCCCCAGCATTTT. The chain carries TRBV2 and TRBJ1-5, with TRBD1 matching over 10 bases. The CDR3 is made up of 15 amino acids. The germline V gene encodes CDR1 SNHLY and CDR2 FYNNEI. Unmatched junction bases numbered 4, after V lost 3 bases and J lost 5 bases.

In this sample, this clonotype turned up many times. The chain combines TRBV27 with TRBJ1-3; the D is unclear. Germline V gene data show CDR1 as MNHEY and CDR2 as SMNVEV (reference sequence). V was shortened by 5 bases and J by 5 bases, with 10 bases between the two germline ends. The CDR3 spans 13 residues. Here the CDR3 DNA reads TGTGCCAGCAGTACCGACTATAGAAACACCATATATTTT. The encoded protein is CASSTDYRNTIYF.

V usage is TRBV29-1 and J usage is TRBJ1-2; 7 positions agree with TRBD1. Germline V gene lookup returns CDR1 SQVTM and CDR2 ANQGSEA. Germline trimming cut 5 bases from V and 4 bases from J; bases unmatched to any gene: 7. This CDR3 region has 13 residues. As DNA, the CDR3 is TGCAGCGTTTTTGACAGGGTGGGCTATGGCTACACCTTC. It is translated as CSVFDRVGYGYTF.

This clonotype was observed many times. The rearrangement joins TRBV25-1 to TRBJ2-7, with D uncertain. In germline, CDR1 is MGHDK, CDR2 SYGVNS. The V gene lost 2 bases and the J gene lost 5 bases, with 7 bases spanning the gap. This CDR3 has 12 amino acids. Written as DNA, the CDR3 is TGTGCCAGCAGTGAACGTGACCACGAGCAGTACTTC. Translated: CASSERDHEQYF.

The chain recombines TRBV2 with TRBJ2-2; 9 nucleotides line up with TRBD1. V trimming: 8 bases; J trimming: 3 bases; junction bases outside the gene matches: 1. The CDR3 length is 13 residues. Germline V gene data show CDR1 as SNHLY and CDR2 as FYNNEI. The chain's CDR3 is CASWDRDTGELFF. For the CDR3, the DNA is TGTGCCAGCTGGGACAGGGACACCGGGGAGCTGTTTTTT.

At least ten counts were recorded for this clonotype. The CDR3 here is CASTTRGGALSLRSNQPQHF. CDR3 DNA sequence: TGTGCCAGCACCACGAGAGGGGGGGCTCTCTCCCTTCGGAGCAATCAGCCCCAGCATTTT. The rearrangement joins TRBV6-1 to TRBJ1-5; a weak D match, TRBD1 (6 bases). This CDR3 is 20 amino acids long. The germline CDR1 and CDR2 sequences are MNHNS and SASEGT. Trimming removed 7 bases at V and 1 base at J, with 29 bases between.

This clonotype was observed many times. The genes are TRBV6-1 and TRBJ2-5; 14 positions match TRBD2. Germline V CDR1 and CDR2: MNHNS, SASEGT. This CDR3 has 17 residues. The V segment lost 1 base and the J segment 2 bases; nucleotides outside the gene matches: 3. The CDR3: CASSEGLAGGGQETQYF. The CDR3 DNA reads TGTGCCAGCAGTGAAGGACTAGCGGGAGGGGGGCAAGAGACCCAGTACTTC.

This clonotype was picked up many times. The V gene is TRBV20-1, the J gene TRBJ2-7; 9 nucleotides align to TRBD2. Per the germline V gene, CDR1 is DFQATT and CDR2 is SNEGSKA (reference sequence). With V trimmed by 5 bases and J by 7 bases, 12 bases remained unmatched. The CDR3 length is 14 residues. CDR3 coding DNA: TGCAGTGCTCCCCCCCCGGGACTAGCTCCAGAGCAGTACTTC. Translation gives CSAPPPGLAPEQYF.